A selection of T cell receptor beta chains follows, all from one sample in a study of metastatic and nonmetastatic thyroid tumors. TCRdb ran MiXCR on the PCR reads. The table includes thousands of clones, roughly a quarter detected once. Material for sequencing was tumor tissue. The receptors were sampled from a female donor with papillary thyroid cancer or a benign thyroid nodule (not recorded which). Some clones in this sample may be carry-over from other donors' samples. CDR3s include the opening cysteine and the closing phenylalanine or tryptophan. Each record gives: CDR3 length, V gene, CDR3 protein.

13 TRBV20-1 CSASPAGAGELFF
12 TRBV10-2 CASSALIETQYF
16 TRBV6-2/TRBV6-3 CASSYPTSGVYNEQFF
12 TRBV5-1 CASSAGTRTQYF
15 TRBV4-2 CASSQEGSLSYEQYF
13 TRBV13 CASSSSGTYGYTF
15 TRBV5-1 CASSPVLAGGNEQFF
13 TRBV12-3/TRBV12-4 CASSPSVSDTQYF
14 TRBV5-1 CASSLEWGSETQYF
14 TRBV3-1 CASSHRDRGYEQYF
14 TRBV30 CAWSVSWVAYEQYF